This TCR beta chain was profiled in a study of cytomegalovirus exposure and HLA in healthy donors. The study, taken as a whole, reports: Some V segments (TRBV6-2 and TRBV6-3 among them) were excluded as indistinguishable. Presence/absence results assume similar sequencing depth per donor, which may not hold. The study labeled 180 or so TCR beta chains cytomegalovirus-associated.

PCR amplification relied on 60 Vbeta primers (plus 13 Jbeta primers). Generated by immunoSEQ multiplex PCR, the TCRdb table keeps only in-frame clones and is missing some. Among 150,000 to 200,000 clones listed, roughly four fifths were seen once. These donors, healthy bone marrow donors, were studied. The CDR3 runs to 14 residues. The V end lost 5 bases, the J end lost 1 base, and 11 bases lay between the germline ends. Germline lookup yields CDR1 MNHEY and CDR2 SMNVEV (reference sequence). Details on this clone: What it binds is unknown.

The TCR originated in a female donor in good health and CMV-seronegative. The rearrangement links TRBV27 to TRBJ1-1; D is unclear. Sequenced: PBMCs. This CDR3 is CASSQPGTNTEAFF. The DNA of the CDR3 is TGTGCCAGCAGTCAGCCAGGTACGAACACTGAAGCTTTCTTT.